One sample yielded the 8 T cell receptor beta chains listed below, sequenced in a study of T cell clonality in common variable immunodeficiency. Clones were read by immunoSEQ multiplex PCR, and TCRdb kept only the in-frame ones, dropping some. The sample is made up of about 81,000 clones, none counted only once. Sequencing was done on a sample of peripheral blood mononuclear cells. Receptors were obtained from a person aged 18-70 years in good health.

This clone was seen many times. The read finishes 3 residues shy of the CDR3 end, and the germline J gene is used to complete it. The chain links TRBV15 to TRBJ2-1; 9 bases line up with TRBD1. J gave up 3 bases and V 1 base, and 1 base lay outside the gene matches. From germline, CDR1 is LNHNV and CDR2 YYDKDF (reference sequence). This CDR3 region has 15 residues. The CDR3 loop reads CATSRGTGDYNEQFF. CDR3 bases read: TGTGCCACCAGCAGAGGGACAGGGGACTACAATGAG.

This clone was recorded at least ten times. Read data end 3 residues before the CDR3 end; the end is taken from the germline J gene. This sequence joins TRBV5-1 and TRBJ2-1, with 8 bases fitting TRBD1. Germline loops: CDR1 SGHRS, CDR2 YFSETQ. V gave up 0 bases and J gave up 6 bases; unmatched junction bases: 8. CDR3 length: 16 amino acids. CDR3 DNA (partial): TGCGCCAGCAGCTTGGGGGTGGGGACAGGCCCCAATGAG. This codes for CASSLGVGTGPNE. The complete CDR3 protein is CASSLGVGTGPNEQFF.

This clone was recorded at least ten times. The observed sequence ends 3 residues before the CDR3 terminus, with the missing tail filled in from the germline J gene. The chain joins TRBV7-9 to TRBJ1-2, with 7 bases that match TRBD1. Germline V gene sequence: CDR1 SEHNR, CDR2 FQNEAQ (reference sequence). V dropped 3 bases and J dropped 5; count of bases not matched to a gene: 9. The CDR3 contains 15 residues. The CDR3 protein is CASSFSDRALYGYTF. Partial CDR3 DNA: TGTGCCAGCAGCTTCTCCGACAGGGCCCTATATGGC. The full variable domain, its missing parts supplied by reference TRBV7-9 and TRBJ1-2, is DTGVSQNPRHKITKRGQNVTFRCDPISEHNRLYWYRQTLGQGPEFLTYFQNEAQLEKSRLLSDRFSAERPKGSFSTLEIQRTEQGDSAMYLCASSFSDRALYGYTFGSGTRLTVV.

This clone was recorded many times. The read ends 3 residues shy of where the CDR3 ends; the end is completed using the germline J gene. V and J are TRBV5-1 and TRBJ2-3; 13 bases agree with TRBD2. This CDR3 comprises 15 residues. CDR1 and CDR2 (germline): SGHRS, YFSETQ. Trimming took 3 bases from V and 4 from J; bases not matched to a gene: 2. CDR3 sequence: CASSWTSGSADTQYF. CDR3 DNA, as far as it was read: TGCGCCAGCAGCTGGACTAGCGGGAGCGCAGATACG.

This clone has at least ten counts. The CDR3 end falls 3 residues outside the read, so it is completed with the germline J gene. The chain joins TRBV7-2 to TRBJ1-2; perhaps TRBD1 as D (5 bases). Germline values: CDR1 SGHTA, CDR2 FQGNSA. The CDR3 covers 14 residues. The germline V and J ends were trimmed by 0 bases and 4 bases, with 9 bases remaining between them. CDR3 bases read: TGTGCCAGCAGCTTAGCGGGGGGAAGCTATGGC. This codes for CASSLAGGSYG. The full CDR3 is CASSLAGGSYGYTF.

This clone was recorded many times. The read falls 3 residues short of the CDR3 end, and the missing part is taken from the germline J gene. V is TRBV7-2 and J is TRBJ1-2; maybe TRBD1 (6 bases). There are 13 residues in the CDR3. CDR1 SGHTA and CDR2 FQGNSA come from the germline V gene. CDR3 bases read: TGTGCCAGCAGCCCCAGGGGCCAGCAGGGC. This gives the protein CASSPRGQQG. The complete CDR3 reads CASSPRGQQGYTF. Looking up the rest from reference TRBV7-2 and TRBJ1-2 gives the full variable domain: GAGVSQSPSNKVTEKGKDVELRCDPISGHTALYWYRQSLGQGLEFLIYFQGNSAPDKSGLPSDRFSAERTGGSVSTLTIQRTQQEDSAVYLCASSPRGQQGYTFGSGTRLTVV.

The sample holds many counts of this clone. The CDR3 end falls 3 residues outside the read, so it is completed with the germline J gene. The chain combines TRBV9 with TRBJ2-1, with 10 bases identical to TRBD2. J was trimmed by 8 bases and V by 4 bases; bases with no gene match: 9. CDR3 size: 15 residues. Germline lookup yields CDR1 SGDLS and CDR2 YYNGEE. The CDR3 spells CASSPRLAGVDEQFF. CDR3 bases read: TGTGCCAGCAGCCCCCGCCTAGCGGGAGTGGATGAG. Looking up the rest from reference TRBV9 and TRBJ2-1 gives the full variable domain: DSGVTQTPKHLITATGQRVTLRCSPRSGDLSVYWYQQSLDQGLQFLIQYYNGEERAKGNILERFSAQQFPDLHSELNLSSLELGDSALYFCASSPRLAGVDEQFFGPGTRLTVL.

This clone was counted ten times or more. The observed sequence ends 3 residues before the CDR3 terminus, with the missing tail filled in from the germline J gene. The chain recombines TRBV7-8 with TRBJ2-7; D might be TRBD2 (6 bases). The germline V gene encodes CDR1 SGHVS and CDR2 FQNEAQ. V dropped 4 bases and J dropped 5 bases, with 6 bases sitting between them. The CDR3 has 11 residues. The CDR3 DNA, read in part, is TGTGCCAGCAGCTCGGGGGACGAG. This gives the protein CASSSGDE. The whole CDR3 protein is CASSSGDEQYF.